Listed here are 32 T cell receptor beta chains from one sample, sequenced in a study of regulatory T cells in long-lasting Graves disease. Arm-PCR of CDR3 regions with iRepertoire HTBI primers generated TCR beta libraries. Using its own MiXCR run on the multiplex PCR reads, TCRdb lists one record per CDR3 protein. The table records about 440,000 distinct CDR3 sequences, around 15% of them present only once. Documented time point: newly diagnosed GD, antithyroid drugs for less than 3 months. With RNA extracted from PBMCs as input, the TCR library was made. The same specimen was also included in a second study, on T cells in Graves' hyperthyroidism and ophthalmopathy.

Sequencing used peripheral blood mononuclear cells (PBMCs), obtained at new diagnosis, from a patient treated with antithyroid drugs. Receptor source: a young woman with Graves disease.

The chain joins TRBV12-3 or TRBV12-4 to TRBJ2-4, with D tentatively TRBD1 (6 bases). Trimming removed 5 bases at V and 3 bases at J, with 23 bases between. The CDR3 runs to 18 residues. The CDR3 DNA reads TGTGCCAGCAGTACGTTGACAGAGGGTGTAGGGGGCAAAAACATTCAGTACTTC. Translating gives CASSTLTEGVGGKNIQYF.

Only a few counts were recorded for this clonotype. DNA for the CDR3: TGTGCCAGCAGCAGTACCGGGACAGGGGGCAAGTACCAAGAGACCCAGTACTTC. Protein product: CASSSTGTGGKYQETQYF. The V gene is TRBV12-3 or TRBV12-4, the J gene TRBJ2-5, with 12 bases fitting TRBD1. CDR3 size: 18 residues. V gave up 6 bases and J gave up 0 bases; unmatched junction bases: 11.

This clonotype has a count of ten or more. The chain links TRBV20-1 to TRBJ2-5; 7 positions agree with TRBD2. The CDR3 has 14 residues. V was pared by 6 bases and J by 5 bases, with 12 bases of the junction left unmatched. Germline lookup yields CDR1 DFQATT and CDR2 SNEGSKA (reference sequence). The CDR3 sequence: CSATLRGGRETQYF. In DNA form, the CDR3 reads TGCAGTGCCACCCTGAGGGGAGGGAGGGAGACCCAGTACTTC.

In nucleotides, the CDR3 is TGCAGCGTGGGGGGGGGACAGGGGTTTGTCGAGCAGTACTTC. Translating gives CSVGGGQGFVEQYF. This chain joins TRBV29-1 and TRBJ2-7, with 10 bases matching TRBD1. The CDR3 contains 14 residues. J gave up 6 bases and V 6 bases, and 11 bases lay outside the gene matches. Germline CDR1 reads SQVTM; CDR2 reads ANQGSEA.

Worth noting for this clonotype: Being one base from a much bigger clone, this may be a read error. The chain links TRBV3-1 to TRBJ2-1, with D possibly matching TRBD1 (5 bases). Germline V gene data show CDR1 as LGHDT and CDR2 as YNNKEL (reference sequence). The CDR3 runs 15 residues. The ends were cut back, 0 bases at V and 4 bases at J, with 10 bases in the middle. CDR3 DNA: TGTGCCAGCAGCCAAGACGAGACAGAGTACAATGAGCAGTTCTTC. It translates to CASSQDETEYNEQFF.

J is TRBJ2-7 and V is TRBV20-1, with D unclear. This CDR3 is built from 12 residues. Trimming stripped 0 bases from V and 4 bases from J, with 7 bases between. Germline CDR1 is DFQATT and CDR2 is SNEGSKA (reference sequence). The CDR3 DNA sequence: TGCAGTGCTAGAGATAAGGAATACGAGCAGTACTTC. Encoded protein: CSARDKEYEQYF.

This clonotype has ten or more counts. The CDR3 spells CASSFARRTGSGANVLTF. Written as DNA, the CDR3 is TGTGCCAGCAGTTTCGCCCGACGAACAGGCTCTGGGGCCAACGTCCTGACTTTC. V gene TRBV27 combines with J gene TRBJ2-6; tentative D call: TRBD1 (5 bases). There are 18 residues in the CDR3. V was shortened by 3 bases and J by 0 bases, with 15 bases between the two germline ends. Germline V gives CDR1 MNHEY, CDR2 SMNVEV (reference sequence).

The chain recombines TRBV2 with TRBJ2-1; 9 nucleotides agree with TRBD1. CDR1 is SNHLY and CDR2 is FYNNEI in the germline V gene. The CDR3 spans 12 residues. V shed 8 bases and J 9 bases; nucleotides not matched to a gene: 5. The CDR3 nucleotides read TGTGCCAGCCGGGACAGGGTGGGTGAGCAGTTCTTC. This gives the protein CASRDRVGEQFF.

This clonotype has a count of ten or more. The V and J genes are TRBV7-2 and TRBJ2-5; D gene ambiguous. Germline V gives CDR1 SGHTA, CDR2 FQGNSA. This CDR3 is built from 14 residues. V was clipped by 4 bases and J by 5 bases, with 14 bases between them. This CDR3 is CASSSTNYQETQYF. The DNA of the CDR3 is TGTGCCAGCAGCTCTACGAACTATCAGGAGACCCAGTACTTC.

Many counts were recorded for this clonotype. The chain employs TRBV7-9 and TRBJ2-1; D unresolved. This CDR3 spans 15 amino acids. Deletions cut 4 bases from V and 0 bases from J, with 10 bases between. The germline V gene has CDR1 SEHNR and CDR2 FQNEAQ (reference sequence). The CDR3 loop reads CASSSQLSSYNEQFF. The CDR3 bases are TGTGCCAGCAGCTCACAACTTAGCTCCTACAATGAGCAGTTCTTC.

This clonotype was seen ten or more times. The V and J genes are TRBV2 and TRBJ2-1; TRBD2 matches at 13 bases. Germline lookup yields CDR1 SNHLY and CDR2 FYNNEI. This CDR3 spans 16 amino acids. Unmatched junction bases numbered 4, after V lost 8 bases and J lost 0 bases. The CDR3 sequence is CASAGTSGTSYNEQFF. The CDR3 bases are TGTGCCAGCGCCGGGACTAGCGGGACCTCCTACAATGAGCAGTTCTTC.

At least ten counts were recorded for this clonotype. V usage is TRBV20-1 and J usage is TRBJ2-1, with 10 positions matching TRBD2. Losses at the gene ends were 6 bases for V and 7 bases for J; bases not matched to a gene: 15. The germline gives CDR1 DFQATT, CDR2 SNEGSKA (reference sequence). This CDR3 has 16 residues. CDR3 DNA: TGCAGTGCCAATCCTGTTACGAGCGGGAGGGGTAATGAGCAGTTCTTC. Protein sequence: CSANPVTSGRGNEQFF.

This clonotype has a count of ten or more. The rearrangement uses TRBV28 and TRBJ1-2; no definite D call. V gave up 6 bases and J gave up 0 bases, with 11 bases separating them. Germline V CDR1 and CDR2: MDHEN, SYDVKM. The CDR3 is 14 residues long. Here the CDR3 reads CASSDTRSNYGYTF. Written as DNA, the CDR3 is TGTGCCAGCAGCGACACCAGGTCTAACTATGGCTACACCTTC.

At least ten counts were recorded for this clonotype. The rearrangement uses TRBV15 and TRBJ2-5; no reliable D call. V lost 0 bases to trimming and J lost 4 bases, with 3 bases between them. Germline CDR1 and CDR2: LNHNV and YYDKDF (reference sequence). CDR3 length: 12 residues. CDR3 residues: CATSRDRETQYF. The CDR3, as DNA: TGTGCCACCAGCAGAGATCGAGAGACCCAGTACTTC.

This clonotype turned up a few times. The gene calls are TRBV7-3 and TRBJ2-3; 7 bases fit TRBD2. From germline, CDR1 is SGHTA and CDR2 FQGTGA. CDR3 length: 15 amino acids. Trimming at V came to 8 bases and at J to 6 bases, leaving 14 bases not matched to a gene. The CDR3 region has the DNA TGTGCCAGCTCCCCGCTCCGGGGAGGGGTGGATACGCAGTATTTT. It translates to CASSPLRGGVDTQYF.

The chain combines TRBV28 with TRBJ2-5; 7 nucleotides match TRBD1. V dropped 6 bases and J dropped 4; count of bases not matched to a gene: 11. The CDR3 runs 15 residues. Germline CDR1 is MDHEN and CDR2 is SYDVKM. The DNA for the CDR3 is TGTGCCAGCAGCTCCCCCCGACAGGGCAGAGAGACCCAGTACTTC. Its protein is CASSSPRQGRETQYF.

This clonotype turned up a few times. The chain employs TRBV12-3 or TRBV12-4 and TRBJ2-1; 15 nucleotides align to TRBD2. This CDR3 spans 16 amino acids. The ends lost 6 bases at V and 11 bases at J; junction bases unmatched: 11. For the CDR3, the DNA is TGTGCCAGCAGAACCGGACTAGCGGGAGGGTGGGTACAGCAGTTCTTC. Its translation is CASRTGLAGGWVQQFF.

This clonotype was seen at least ten times. This sequence joins TRBV28 and TRBJ2-4; possibly TRBD1 for D (5 bases). The CDR3 length is 15 residues. V was cut by 3 bases and J by 0 bases, with 9 bases left in between. Germline-derived CDR1 and CDR2 are MDHEN and SYDVKM. CDR3 amino acids: CASSLAGQAKNIQYF. In DNA form, the CDR3 reads TGTGCCAGCAGTTTGGCAGGGCAAGCCAAAAACATTCAGTACTTC.

The rearrangement uses TRBV6-5 and TRBJ2-7, with a possible D match to TRBD2 (6 bases). This CDR3 region has 15 residues. Trimming took 0 bases from V and 3 from J, leaving 12 bases between them. The germline V gene encodes CDR1 MNHEY and CDR2 SVGAGI. CDR3 residues: CASSYSWDSHYEQYF. Written as DNA, the CDR3 is TGTGCCAGCAGTTACTCGTGGGACTCGCACTACGAGCAGTACTTC.

This clonotype showed up many times. The genes are TRBV29-1 and TRBJ2-7, with D tentatively TRBD1 or TRBD2 (6 bases each). Germline CDR1 and CDR2: SQVTM and ANQGSEA. V lost 8 bases, J lost 2 bases, and 19 bases lay in between. CDR3 length equals 14 residues. The CDR3 nucleotides read TGCAGCCCACGAGAGGGGGGCCCAGCCTACGAGCAGTACTTC. It encodes CSPREGGPAYEQYF.

The chain links TRBV20-1 to TRBJ2-3, with D unresolved. The CDR3 contains 15 residues. V was cut by 6 bases and J by 3 bases, with 19 bases left in between. Germline CDR1 is DFQATT and CDR2 is SNEGSKA (reference sequence). For the CDR3, the DNA is TGCAGTGCCTCACGCTCGGCAGGTTCGACAGATACGCAGTATTTT. This encodes CSASRSAGSTDTQYF.

The J gene is TRBJ2-6, the V gene TRBV15; D is tentatively TRBD1 or TRBD2 (5 bases each). Per the germline V gene, CDR1 is LNHNV and CDR2 is YYDKDF (reference sequence). V lost 5 bases and J lost 6, with 17 bases in between. This CDR3 contains 16 residues. For the CDR3, the DNA is TGTGCCACCAGCCTGGACGAGGGGTCAGAGGCCAACGTCCTGACTTTC. It is translated as CATSLDEGSEANVLTF.

This clonotype came up many times. The chain recombines TRBV5-1 with TRBJ1-1; D gene uncertain. V was shortened by 0 bases and J by 1 base, with 10 bases between the two germline ends. This CDR3 has 15 residues. Germline V gene sequence: CDR1 SGHRS, CDR2 YFSETQ. The CDR3 coding sequence is TGCGCCAGCAGCTTGGGCGGCAATAGGAACACTGAAGCTTTCTTT. The encoded protein is CASSLGGNRNTEAFF.

Ten or more counts support this clonotype. The V and J genes are TRBV3-1 and TRBJ2-7, with 7 bases fitting TRBD2. The CDR3 runs 14 residues. The germline V gene has CDR1 LGHDT and CDR2 YNNKEL (reference sequence). Unmatched junction bases numbered 10, after V lost 4 bases and J lost 7 bases. The CDR3 spells CASSPFLGAGEQYF. The DNA of the CDR3 is TGTGCCAGCAGCCCTTTCTTAGGAGCGGGGGAGCAGTACTTC.

This clonotype has at least ten counts. The rearrangement links TRBV20-1 to TRBJ1-2; D call uncertain. V was shortened by 0 bases and J by 1 base, with 6 bases between the two germline ends. The germline V gene has CDR1 DFQATT and CDR2 SNEGSKA (reference sequence). The CDR3 runs 13 residues. CDR3 in amino acids: CSARDQSNYGYTF. The CDR3 DNA reads TGCAGTGCTAGAGATCAAAGTAACTATGGCTACACCTTC.

The table lists this clonotype with a few counts. This chain uses TRBV12-5 with TRBJ1-1, with no clear D. CDR3 length: 13 residues. Trimming left V 3 bases short and J 1 base short, with 6 bases between. Germline V gene data show CDR1 as LGHNT and CDR2 as FRNRAP. Written as DNA, the CDR3 is TGTGCTAGTGGTTTTCGGGGGAACACTGAAGCTTTCTTT. Its translation is CASGFRGNTEAFF.

The chain employs TRBV7-2 and TRBJ1-2; 9 bases line up with TRBD1. Germline values: CDR1 SGHTA, CDR2 FQGNSA. The CDR3 runs to 16 residues. The ends lost 2 bases at V and 2 bases at J; junction bases unmatched: 6. CDR3 loop: CASSLMNTGGNYGYTF. The DNA for the CDR3 is TGTGCCAGCAGCTTAATGAACACAGGGGGCAACTATGGCTACACCTTC.

This clonotype came up a few times. The J gene is TRBJ2-7, the V gene TRBV7-9, with D possibly being TRBD1 (5 bases). V was cut by 5 bases and J by 3 bases, with 20 bases left in between. This CDR3 is built from 16 residues. The V gene's germline CDR1 is SEHNR and CDR2 FQNEAQ (reference sequence). This CDR3 reads CASSGTTGPRFYEQYF. The CDR3 DNA follows: TGTGCCAGCAGCGGAACTACAGGTCCACGTTTCTACGAGCAGTACTTC.

This clonotype showed up many times. The rearrangement joins TRBV7-2 to TRBJ1-1, with D unresolved. Germline V gene data show CDR1 as SGHTA and CDR2 as FQGNSA. The CDR3 runs to 14 residues. With 5 bases removed from V and 4 bases from J, the gap between germline ends came to 14 bases. The CDR3 bases are TGTGCCAGCAGCCCCGGAAGGTTATCCACTGAAGCTTTCTTT. Amino acid sequence: CASSPGRLSTEAFF.

This chain links TRBV9 with TRBJ2-7; TRBD2 agrees at 7 bases. Losses at the gene ends were 4 bases for V and 4 bases for J; bases not matched to a gene: 11. Germline CDR1 reads SGDLS; CDR2 reads YYNGEE. The CDR3 is 15 residues long. CDR3 residues: CASSPGLVSEYEQYF. The CDR3 nucleotides are TGTGCCAGCAGCCCTGGACTAGTTTCAGAATACGAGCAGTACTTC.

In the case of this clonotype: One end of the junction fails to match germline, which may point to a read error. This chain links TRBV7-8 with TRBJ1-4; 7 bases are a match to TRBD1. The CDR3 is made up of 17 amino acids. The germline V gene encodes CDR1 SGHVS and CDR2 FQNEAQ. CDR3 region: CASSPTGQVSANEKLLF. DNA for the CDR3: TGTGCCAGCAGCCCAACCGGACAGGTTTCTGCTAATGAAAAACTGCTTTTT.

This clonotype was counted ten times or more. The V and J genes are TRBV29-1 and TRBJ2-3; 8 nucleotides match TRBD2. Germline trimming cut 2 bases from V and 6 bases from J; bases unmatched to any gene: 13. The CDR3 contains 16 residues. Germline V gene lookup returns CDR1 SQVTM and CDR2 ANQGSEA. In nucleotides, the CDR3 is TGCAGCGTTGAACCCGGGAGGGCCCTGTTTGCGGATACGCAGTATTTT. This codes for CSVEPGRALFADTQYF.